This TCR beta chain was sequenced during a study of control samples from healthy donors and cancer patients. Sequenced by immunoSEQ multiplex PCR; TCRdb stores in-frame clones only, minus some. Of about 190,000 clones in the sample, around 93% are singletons; the top ten hold less than 2%. The CDR3 extends over 13 amino acids. The V gene is TRBV1, the J gene TRBJ1-2. TRBV1 is a documented pseudogene. Sequencing used blood. This clonotype was sampled from a man aged 25-45 years in good health. The CDR3 region has the DNA TGCACCAGCAGGCGACCTTGGGACTATGGCTACACCTTC. This gives the protein CTSRRPWDYGYTF.